A selection of T cell receptor beta chains follows, all from one sample in a study of blood T cell repertoires in COVID-19. Assay used: immunoSEQ multiplex PCR; TCRdb lists only in-frame clones, some missing. The sample lists 20,000 to 25,000 clones; roughly 80% were seen once. Specimen: peripheral blood. These receptors were obtained from a man aged 40-55 years with acute or convalescent COVID-19. Each CDR3 is given with its conserved first and last residue. A D gene is named only where the DNA matches it firmly. Only some rows state a clone size, as once, few, many or a class for expanded clones.

-,14,TRBJ2-7,TRBV5-1,-,TGCGCCAGCAGCTTCACTGGGGACTCCTACGAGCAGTACTTC,CASSFTGDSYEQYF
-,11,TRBJ2-4,TRBV20-1,-,TGCAGTGCTAGAGGAGGCAACATTCAGTACTTC,CSARGGNIQYF
-,15,TRBJ1-4,TRBV7-9,-,TGTGCCAGCAGCCGTGAACAGGGTACTAATGAAAAACTGTTTTTT,CASSREQGTNEKLFF
few,15,TRBJ1-2,TRBV5-6,-,TGTGCCAGCAGCTTGTCAGGGGTGTGGACCTATGGCTACACCTTC,CASSLSGVWTYGYTF
-,15,TRBJ2-7,TRBV27,TRBD2,TGTGCCAGCAGCCCTCTAGCGGGAGGATCGTACGAGCAGTACTTC,CASSPLAGGSYEQYF
-,14,TRBJ1-3,TRBV19,-,TGTGCCAGTAGTATCCGGGTCTCTGGAAACACCATATATTTT,CASSIRVSGNTIYF
-,15,TRBJ1-6,TRBV4-3,-,TGCGCCAGCAGCCAAGTACAGGGTTATAATTCACCCCTCCACTTT,CASSQVQGYNSPLHF
-,14,TRBJ2-3,TRBV24-1,TRBD1,TGTGCCACCAGTGATCCAGGGGGCGAAGATACGCAGTATTTT,CATSDPGGEDTQYF
once,14,TRBJ2-5,TRBV14,-,TGTGCCAGCAGCCAAGCGGCAGGCCAAGAGACCCAGTACTTC,CASSQAAGQETQYF
-,16,TRBJ2-7,TRBV30,TRBD1,TGTGCCTGGAGACCTCCCGGGACAGGGGGCACCTACGAGCAGTACTTC,CAWRPPGTGGTYEQYF
once,14,TRBJ1-2,TRBV2,-,TGTGCCAGCAGTGCAGGGTGGGCGGACTATGGCTACACCTTC,CASSAGWADYGYTF
-,14,TRBJ1-1,TRBV10-3,-,TGTGCCATCAGAGAACAGGGCAGGGGCACTGAAGCTTTCTTT,CAIREQGRGTEAFF
-,14,TRBJ1-2,TRBV7-2,-,TGTGCCAGCAGCTTAGGGGCCGGGGAATATGGCTACACCTTC,CASSLGAGEYGYTF
-,14,TRBJ1-6,TRBV7-2,-,TGTGCCAGCAGCTTACAGGGTACCAATTCACCCCTCCACTTT,CASSLQGTNSPLHF
-,13,TRBJ1-2,TRBV19,-,TGTGCCAGTAGGGCAGGGGTCAACTATGGCTACACCTTC,CASRAGVNYGYTF
few,14,TRBJ1-1,TRBV19,TRBD1,TGTGCCAGTAGTCCACAGGGGATGAACACTGAAGCTTTCTTT,CASSPQGMNTEAFF
-,13,TRBJ2-7,TRBV5-1,TRBD1,TGCGCCAGCAGCTTAGGGACAGGGTCCGAGCAGTACTTC,CASSLGTGSEQYF
-,13,TRBJ1-1,TRBV9,-,TGTGCCAGCAGCTTAACAGCCACGACTGAAGCTTTCTTT,CASSLTATTEAFF
-,15,TRBJ1-2,TRBV3-1/TRBV3-2,TRBD1,TGTGCCAGCAGCCAAGATTTCCAGGGGGCGATCGGCTACACCTTC,CASSQDFQGAIGYTF
-,14,TRBJ2-1,TRBV2,TRBD2,TGTGCCAGCAGACTAGCGGGGGGGAACAATGAGCAGTTCTTC,CASRLAGGNNEQFF
-,13,TRBJ1-5,TRBV19,-,TGTGCCAGTAGTATTGACAGGTCTATGGCCCAGCATTTT,CASSIDRSMAQHF
-,17,TRBJ1-1,TRBV29-1,TRBD1,TGCAGCGTTGAAGATGGGTTCCGGGACAGGGTTAACACTGAAGCTTTCTTT,CSVEDGFRDRVNTEAFF
once,16,TRBJ1-2,TRBV18,-,TGTGCCAGCTCACGCGACTGGGGGGTTGAGTTGGATGGCTACACCTTC,CASSRDWGVELDGYTF
-,13,TRBJ2-1,TRBV3-1/TRBV3-2,-,TGTGCCAGCAGCCAAGTGAGTGGTCATGAGCAGTTCTTC,CASSQVSGHEQFF
once,13,TRBJ2-7,TRBV6-6,-,TGTGCCAGCAGTTACTCAGCATCATGGGAGCAGTACTTC,CASSYSASWEQYF
once,13,TRBJ2-5,TRBV18,-,TGTGCCAGCTCACCAGGCAGGGCAGAGACCCAGTACTTC,CASSPGRAETQYF
-,18,TRBJ2-1,TRBV7-6,TRBD2,TGTGCCAGCAGCTTAGAGGGCGGATCGGGAGGAAGGGTCAATGAGCAGTTCTTC,CASSLEGGSGGRVNEQFF
-,13,TRBJ1-1,TRBV5-4,-,TGTGCCAGCAGATGGGGAGGGAACACTGAAGCTTTCTTT,CASRWGGNTEAFF
-,18,TRBJ2-1,TRBV7-9,TRBD2,TGTGCCAGCAGCCCGCCGGGGACGGGGGGGTTCTCCTACAATGAGCAGTTCTTC,CASSPPGTGGFSYNEQFF
-,13,TRBJ1-1,TRBV25-1,-,TGTGCCAGCAGTGGTTCCGGGAACACTGAAGCTTTCTTT,CASSGSGNTEAFF
once,15,TRBJ1-5,TRBV6-2/TRBV6-3,-,TGTGCCAGCAGTTACTCAAGCGGTGGTGGTCAGCCCCAGCATTTT,CASSYSSGGGQPQHF
-,13,TRBJ2-1,TRBV5-4,-,TGTGCCAGCAGCCACAGGGTGGACAATGAGCAGTTCTTC,CASSHRVDNEQFF
-,14,TRBJ1-2,TRBV7-9,TRBD1,TGTGCCAGCAGTCCGGGACAGGGAAGAGAGGGCTACACCTTC,CASSPGQGREGYTF
-,15,TRBJ1-2,TRBV4-1,-,TGCGCCAGCAGCCCACGGCGAGCGCAGAACTATGGCTACACCTTC,CASSPRRAQNYGYTF
-,12,TRBJ1-1,TRBV7-9,-,TGTGCCAGCAGCTTAGGGGAGGGTAAGGCTTTCTTT,CASSLGEGKAFF
few,14,TRBJ1-5,TRBV4-1,TRBD1,TGCGCCAGCAGCCAAGGACAGGGACATCAGCCCCAGCATTTT,CASSQGQGHQPQHF
-,15,TRBJ1-4,TRBV27,-,TGTGCCAGCAGTGACCTCGGGACTCTTGATGAAAAACTGTTTTTT,CASSDLGTLDEKLFF
-,18,TRBJ2-3,TRBV11-3,TRBD2,TGTGCCAGCAGCTTAGGGACTAGCGGGATTTCGTCGGCAGATACGCAGTATTTT,CASSLGTSGISSADTQYF
-,13,TRBJ2-3,TRBV25-1,TRBD2,TGTGCCACCACGACTAGCGGCACAGATACGCAGTATTTT,CATTTSGTDTQYF
-,13,TRBJ1-1,TRBV7-9,TRBD1,TGTGCCAGCAGCCTCAGGGGGGACACTGAAGCTTTCTTT,CASSLRGDTEAFF
-,14,TRBJ2-2,TRBV7-2,-,TGTGCCAGCAGCTTATGGCCAAACACCGGGGAGCTGTTTTTT,CASSLWPNTGELFF
-,13,TRBJ2-5,TRBV30,-,TGTGCCTGGAGTGAAACAGTCCGAGAGACCCAGTACTTC,CAWSETVRETQYF
-,15,TRBJ2-7,TRBV19,TRBD1,TGTGCCAGTACCCGTCGGGACAGGAAAGGGTACGAGCAGTACTTC,CASTRRDRKGYEQYF
-,14,TRBJ1-1,TRBV4-3,-,TGCGCCAGCAGCCAAGATAAAACGGGAGGGGAAGCTTTCTTT,CASSQDKTGGEAFF
-,13,TRBJ1-2,TRBV2,-,TGTGCCAGCAGTATAGGGGAAACCTATGGCTACACCTTC,CASSIGETYGYTF
-,16,TRBJ1-6,TRBV19,-,TGTGCCAGTAGTTGGCGGGGACCACCCTATAATTCACCCCTCCACTTT,CASSWRGPPYNSPLHF
few,14,TRBJ1-2,TRBV18,-,TGTGCCAGCTCACCTAGGAGCCTGCTGGATGGCTACACCTTC,CASSPRSLLDGYTF
-,16,TRBJ2-3,TRBV24-1,TRBD2,TGTGCCACCAGTGATCATAGCGGGACTAGCACAGATACGCAGTATTTT,CATSDHSGTSTDTQYF
-,13,TRBJ2-1,TRBV27,-,TGTGCCAGCAGCCAACAGGGTCGGAATGAGCAGTTCTTC,CASSQQGRNEQFF
-,14,TRBJ2-7,TRBV7-9,-,TGTGCCAGCAGCTTATCTGGCAACGTCGACGAGCAGTACTTC,CASSLSGNVDEQYF
-,16,TRBJ2-6,TRBV6-5,-,TGTGCCAGCAGTTCTGCCCTAGGAACTGGGGCCAACGTCCTGACTTTC,CASSSALGTGANVLTF
-,11,TRBJ2-7,TRBV20-1,-,TGCAGTGCCCACAGGTCCTACGAGCAGTACTTC,CSAHRSYEQYF
few,16,TRBJ1-3,TRBV7-6,-,TGTGCCAGCAGCTTGTGGGCCCCGGGAGCTGGAAACACCATATATTTT,CASSLWAPGAGNTIYF
-,14,TRBJ1-1,TRBV7-2,-,TGTGCCAGCTTTCGAGGGGGATCGGACACTGAAGCTTTCTTT,CASFRGGSDTEAFF
-,13,TRBJ2-1,TRBV3-1/TRBV3-2,-,TGTGCCAGCAGCCTCGCCGGGGACAAAGGGCAGTTCTTC,CASSLAGDKGQFF
-,15,TRBJ2-3,TRBV7-3,TRBD2,TGTGCCAGCAGCTGGTCTAGCGGTCTCACAGATACGCAGTATTTT,CASSWSSGLTDTQYF
-,15,TRBJ1-6,TRBV19,-,TGTGCCAGTAGCCGTGGGCAGAACTATAATTCACCCCTCCACTTT,CASSRGQNYNSPLHF